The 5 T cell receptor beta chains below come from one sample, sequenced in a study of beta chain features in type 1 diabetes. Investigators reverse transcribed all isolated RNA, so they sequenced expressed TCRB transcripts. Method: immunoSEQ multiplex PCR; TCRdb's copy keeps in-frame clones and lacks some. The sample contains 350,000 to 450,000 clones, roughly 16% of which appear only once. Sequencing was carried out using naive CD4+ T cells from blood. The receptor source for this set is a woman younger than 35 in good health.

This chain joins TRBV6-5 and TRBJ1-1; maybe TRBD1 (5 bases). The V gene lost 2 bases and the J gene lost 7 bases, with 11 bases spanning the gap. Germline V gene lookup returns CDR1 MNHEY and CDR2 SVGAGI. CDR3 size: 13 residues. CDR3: CASSYRGRNEAFF. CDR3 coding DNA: TGTGCCAGCAGTTACAGGGGCCGGAATGAAGCTTTCTTT.

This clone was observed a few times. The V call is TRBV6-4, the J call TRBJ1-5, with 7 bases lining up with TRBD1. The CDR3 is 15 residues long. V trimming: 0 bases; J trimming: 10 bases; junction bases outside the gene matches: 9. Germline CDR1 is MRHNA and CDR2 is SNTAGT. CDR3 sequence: CASSDSGQISEPQHF. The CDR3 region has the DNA TGTGCCAGCAGTGACTCGGGACAGATATCAGAACCCCAGCATTTT.

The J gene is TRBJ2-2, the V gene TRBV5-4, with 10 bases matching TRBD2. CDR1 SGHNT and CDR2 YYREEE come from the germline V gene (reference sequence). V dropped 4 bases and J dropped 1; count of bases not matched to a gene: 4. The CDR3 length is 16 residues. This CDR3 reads CASSMGLARNTGELFF. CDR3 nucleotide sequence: TGTGCCAGCAGCATGGGACTAGCGAGGAACACCGGGGAGCTGTTTTTT. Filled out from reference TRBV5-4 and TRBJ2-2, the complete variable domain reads ETGVTQSPTHLIKTRGQQVTLRCSSQSGHNTVSWYQQALGQGPQFIFQYYREEENGRGNFPPRFSGLQFPNYSSELNVNALELDDSALYLCASSMGLARNTGELFFGEGSRLTVL.

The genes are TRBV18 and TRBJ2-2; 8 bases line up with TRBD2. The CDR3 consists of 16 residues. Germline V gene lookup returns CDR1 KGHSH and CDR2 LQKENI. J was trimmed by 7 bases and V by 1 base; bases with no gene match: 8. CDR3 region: CASSPQGLAGIGELFF. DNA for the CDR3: TGTGCCAGCTCACCACAAGGACTAGCAGGGATCGGGGAGCTGTTTTTT.

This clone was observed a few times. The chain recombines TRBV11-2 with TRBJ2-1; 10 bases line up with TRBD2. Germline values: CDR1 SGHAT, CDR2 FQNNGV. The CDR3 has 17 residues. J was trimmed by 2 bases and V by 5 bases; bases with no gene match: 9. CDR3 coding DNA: TGTGCCAGCAGCCCTACTAGCGGGAAACGAGCCTACAATGAGCAGTTCTTC. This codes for CASSPTSGKRAYNEQFF.